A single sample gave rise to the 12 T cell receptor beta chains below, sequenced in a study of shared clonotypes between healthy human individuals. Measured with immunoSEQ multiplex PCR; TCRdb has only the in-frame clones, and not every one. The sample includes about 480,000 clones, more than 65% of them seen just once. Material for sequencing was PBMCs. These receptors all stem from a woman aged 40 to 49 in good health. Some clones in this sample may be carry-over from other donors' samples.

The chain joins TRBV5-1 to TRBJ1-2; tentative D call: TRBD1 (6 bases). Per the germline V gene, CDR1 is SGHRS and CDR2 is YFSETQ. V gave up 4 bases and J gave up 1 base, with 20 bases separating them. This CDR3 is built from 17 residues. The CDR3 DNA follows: TGCGCCAGCAGCGCGGACACCGGCCGGGGGCATAACTATGGCTACACCTTC. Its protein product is CASSADTGRGHNYGYTF.

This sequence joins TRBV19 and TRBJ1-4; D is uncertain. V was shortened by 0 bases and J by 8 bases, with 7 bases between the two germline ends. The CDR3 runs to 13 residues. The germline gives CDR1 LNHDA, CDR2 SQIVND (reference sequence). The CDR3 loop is CASSIDPQEKLFF. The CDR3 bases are TGTGCCAGTAGTATAGACCCCCAAGAAAAACTGTTTTTT.

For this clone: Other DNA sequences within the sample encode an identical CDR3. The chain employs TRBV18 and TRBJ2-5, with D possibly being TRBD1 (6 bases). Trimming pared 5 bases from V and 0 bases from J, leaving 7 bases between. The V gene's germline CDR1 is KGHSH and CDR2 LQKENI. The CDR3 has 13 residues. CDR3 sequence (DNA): TGTGCCAGCTCAAGGGGGAACCAAGAGACCCAGTACTTC. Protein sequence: CASSRGNQETQYF.

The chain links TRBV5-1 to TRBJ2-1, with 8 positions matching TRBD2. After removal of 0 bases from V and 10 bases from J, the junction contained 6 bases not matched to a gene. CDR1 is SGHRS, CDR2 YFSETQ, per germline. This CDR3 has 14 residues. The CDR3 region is CASSLDGRAVEQFF. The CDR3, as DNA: TGCGCCAGCAGCTTGGACGGGAGGGCCGTCGAGCAGTTCTTC.

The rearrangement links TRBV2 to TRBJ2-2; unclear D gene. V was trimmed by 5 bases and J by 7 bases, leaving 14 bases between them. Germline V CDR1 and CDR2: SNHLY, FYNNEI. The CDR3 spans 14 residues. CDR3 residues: CASSSWDKDGELFF. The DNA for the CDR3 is TGTGCCAGCAGTAGCTGGGATAAGGACGGGGAGCTGTTTTTT.

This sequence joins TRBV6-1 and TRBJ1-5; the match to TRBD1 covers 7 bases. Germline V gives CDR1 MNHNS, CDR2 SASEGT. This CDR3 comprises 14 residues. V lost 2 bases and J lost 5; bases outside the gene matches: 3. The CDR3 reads CASSERGTDQPQHF. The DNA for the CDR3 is TGTGCCAGCAGTGAAAGAGGGACAGATCAGCCCCAGCATTTT.

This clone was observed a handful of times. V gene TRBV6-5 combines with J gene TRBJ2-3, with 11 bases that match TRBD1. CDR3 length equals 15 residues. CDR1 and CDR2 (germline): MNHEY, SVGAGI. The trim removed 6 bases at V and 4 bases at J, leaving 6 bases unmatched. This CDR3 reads CASRLDRGRADTQYF. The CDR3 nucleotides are TGTGCCAGCAGATTGGACAGGGGGCGCGCAGATACGCAGTATTTT.

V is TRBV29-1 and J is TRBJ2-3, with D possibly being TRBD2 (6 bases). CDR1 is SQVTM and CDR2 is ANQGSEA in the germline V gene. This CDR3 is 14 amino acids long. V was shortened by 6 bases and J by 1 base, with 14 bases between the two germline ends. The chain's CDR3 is CSVDLAERTDTQYF. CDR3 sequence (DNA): TGCAGCGTAGACTTAGCGGAGCGCACAGATACGCAGTATTTT.

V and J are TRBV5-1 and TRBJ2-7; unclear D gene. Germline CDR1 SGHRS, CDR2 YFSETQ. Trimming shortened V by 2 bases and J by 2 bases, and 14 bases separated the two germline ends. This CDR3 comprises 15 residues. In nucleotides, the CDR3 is TGCGCCAGCAGCTTCGGCGGCAGGAGTACCTACGAGCAGTACTTC. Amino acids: CASSFGGRSTYEQYF.

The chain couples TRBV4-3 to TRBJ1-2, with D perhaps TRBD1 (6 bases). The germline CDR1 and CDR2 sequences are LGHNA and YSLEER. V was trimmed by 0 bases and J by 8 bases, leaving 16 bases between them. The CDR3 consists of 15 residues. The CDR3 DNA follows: TGCGCCAGCAGCCAAGAGGCCGGGGGGCATCGAGGCTACACCTTC. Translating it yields CASSQEAGGHRGYTF.

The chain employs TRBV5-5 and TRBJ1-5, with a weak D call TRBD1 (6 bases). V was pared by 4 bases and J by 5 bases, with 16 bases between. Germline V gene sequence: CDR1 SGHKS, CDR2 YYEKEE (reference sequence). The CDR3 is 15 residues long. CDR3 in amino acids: CASSQLTGTDQPQHF. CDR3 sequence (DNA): TGTGCCAGCAGCCAACTAACAGGGACGGATCAGCCCCAGCATTTT.

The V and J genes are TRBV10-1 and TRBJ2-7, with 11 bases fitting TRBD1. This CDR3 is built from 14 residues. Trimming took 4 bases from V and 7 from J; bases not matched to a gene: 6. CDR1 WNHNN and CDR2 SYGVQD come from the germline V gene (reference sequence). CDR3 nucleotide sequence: TGCGCCAGCAGTGCCGGGACAGGGGGTCGGGAGCAGTACTTC. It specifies CASSAGTGGREQYF.